These 25 T cell receptor beta chains were sequenced from one sample in a study of blood T cell repertoires in COVID-19. Measured with immunoSEQ multiplex PCR; TCRdb has only the in-frame clones, and not every one. Among 300,000 to 400,000 clones listed, 87% were seen once. Sequencing was carried out using peripheral blood. These receptors all stem from a man aged 45-65 years with active or convalescent COVID-19.

This chain connects TRBV27 to TRBJ2-7, with D tentatively TRBD2 (7 bases). The germline CDR1 and CDR2 sequences are MNHEY and SMNVEV (reference sequence). V gave up 4 bases and J gave up 1 base, with 17 bases separating them. This CDR3 is built from 16 residues. DNA for the CDR3: TGTGCCAGCAGTTCCTCCTTGGGGGGGCGATCCTACGAGCAGTACTTC. Amino acid sequence: CASSSSLGGRSYEQYF.

The CDR3 region has the DNA TGTGCCAGCAGGGAAGGGGGTCTGAACACTGAAGCTTTCTTT. It yields the protein CASREGGLNTEAFF. This chain joins TRBV7-3 and TRBJ1-1; possibly TRBD1 for D (6 bases). Trimming pared 6 bases from V and 0 bases from J, leaving 11 bases between. Per germline, CDR1 SGHTA and CDR2 FQGTGA. The CDR3 is 14 amino acids.

The chain has TRBV5-1 and TRBJ2-2; D remains unclear. V lost 0 bases, J lost 3 bases, and 3 bases lay in between. The germline gives CDR1 SGHRS, CDR2 YFSETQ. CDR3 length: 13 amino acids. CDR3 region: CASSLGDTGELFF. CDR3 nucleotides: TGCGCCAGCAGCTTGGGAGACACCGGGGAGCTGTTTTTT.

The chain employs TRBV11-2 and TRBJ2-3; 9 positions match TRBD2. Trimming removed 2 bases from V and 9 bases from J; junction bases left unmatched: 3. The CDR3 totals 13 residues. Germline lookup yields CDR1 SGHAT and CDR2 FQNNGV. The CDR3 sequence: CASSLFSGRTQYF. CDR3 coding DNA: TGTGCCAGCAGCTTATTTAGCGGGAGAACGCAGTATTTT.

The chain recombines TRBV5-1 with TRBJ2-3, with 11 bases matching TRBD2. Germline V gene data show CDR1 as SGHRS and CDR2 as YFSETQ. This CDR3 is built from 14 residues. J gave up 5 bases and V 4 bases, and 3 bases lay outside the gene matches. The CDR3 DNA sequence: TGCGCCAGCAGCGATAGCGGGGGGGAAGATACGCAGTATTTT. It translates to CASSDSGGEDTQYF.

The rearrangement joins TRBV7-9 to TRBJ1-2; 8 nucleotides agree with TRBD1. V dropped 3 bases and J dropped 4; count of bases not matched to a gene: 4. The CDR3 covers 14 residues. CDR1 SEHNR and CDR2 FQNEAQ come from the germline V gene (reference sequence). DNA for the CDR3: TGTGCCAGCAGCTTTAACGACAGGGGCTATGGCTACACCTTC. Protein: CASSFNDRGYGYTF.

The chain uses TRBV2 and TRBJ2-7; the D is unclear. The CDR3 sequence is 15 residues long. Germline V CDR1 and CDR2: SNHLY, FYNNEI. V lost 6 bases, J lost 2 bases, and 17 bases lay in between. CDR3 region: CASSAMGGGPYEQYF. The CDR3 bases are TGTGCCAGCAGCGCTATGGGTGGCGGTCCCTACGAGCAGTACTTC.

The genes are TRBV29-1 and TRBJ2-3, with a possible D match to TRBD1 (6 bases). Germline V CDR1 and CDR2: SQVTM, ANQGSEA. The ends were cut back, 5 bases at V and 3 bases at J, with 12 bases in the middle. The CDR3 is 13 amino acids. The CDR3 nucleotides read TGCAGCGTTTTACAGGGTTCTACAGATACGCAGTATTTT. This sequence encodes CSVLQGSTDTQYF.

The chain uses TRBV27 and TRBJ2-2, with TRBD2 matching 15 bases. The ends lost 7 bases at V and 11 bases at J; junction bases unmatched: 23. Germline V lookup: CDR1 MNHEY, CDR2 SMNVEV (reference sequence). CDR3 length: 20 amino acids. The CDR3 region has the DNA TGTGCCAGCACCCAAGGGAGGAGGACTAGCGGGGGGGAACCCCAACCCGAGCTGTTTTTT. This codes for CASTQGRRTSGGEPQPELFF.

This rearrangement joins TRBV10-3 to TRBJ1-2; 8 bases are a match to TRBD1. V trimming: 0 bases; J trimming: 8 bases; junction bases outside the gene matches: 14. CDR3 length: 17 residues. CDR1 is ENHRY, CDR2 SYGVKD, per germline. In DNA form, the CDR3 reads TGTGCCATCAGTGAGTCAGGCGGACAGGGAAAGGGAAGGGGCTACACCTTC. Translating gives CAISESGGQGKGRGYTF.

This chain joins TRBV28 and TRBJ1-5; 7 nucleotides agree with TRBD1. V dropped 6 bases and J dropped 3; count of bases not matched to a gene: 5. CDR1 and CDR2 from the germline V gene are MDHEN and SYDVKM. This CDR3 comprises 14 residues. CDR3 region: CASSVTGDNQPQHF. CDR3 coding DNA: TGTGCCAGCAGCGTCACAGGGGACAATCAGCCCCAGCATTTT.

DNA for the CDR3: TGTGCCTCAGCGGGGGAGGAGTATGAGCAGTTCTTC. It translates to CASAGEEYEQFF. The genes are TRBV5-6 and TRBJ2-1; 8 positions match TRBD2. This CDR3 spans 12 amino acids. Germline CDR1 is SGHDT and CDR2 is YYEEEE. Trimming removed 10 bases from V and 8 bases from J; junction bases left unmatched: 8.

The V call is TRBV28, the J call TRBJ2-7; 12 nucleotides align to TRBD2. This CDR3 has 14 amino acids. V was pared by 3 bases and J by 5 bases, with 2 bases of the junction left unmatched. Germline V CDR1 and CDR2: MDHEN, SYDVKM. The CDR3 region is CASSLTSGSHEQYF. CDR3 nucleotide sequence: TGTGCCAGCAGTTTGACTAGCGGGAGCCACGAGCAGTACTTC.

V and J are TRBV2 and TRBJ1-1, with 7 nucleotides matching TRBD1. CDR1 is SNHLY, CDR2 FYNNEI, per germline. The CDR3 extends over 16 amino acids. V lost 3 bases and J lost 4; bases outside the gene matches: 11. The CDR3 nucleotides are TGTGCCAGCAGTGAGCGGCGGACAGGAATGAGCACTGAAGCTTTCTTT. Translating it yields CASSERRTGMSTEAFF. The full variable domain, in which reference TRBV2 and TRBJ1-1 provide the parts outside the CDR3, is EPEVTQTPSHQVTQMGQEVILRCVPISNHLYFYWYRQILGQKVEFLVSFYNNEISEKSEIFDDQFSVERPDGSNFTLKIRSTKLEDSAMYFCASSERRTGMSTEAFFGQGTRLTVV.

The CDR3, as DNA: TGTGCCAGCAGCTTGTGGGCAGCCTCGAATTCACCCCTCCACTTT. Encoded protein: CASSLWAASNSPLHF. J is TRBJ1-6 and V is TRBV5-5, with D hard to call. The CDR3 loop spans 15 amino acids. Germline V lookup: CDR1 SGHKS, CDR2 YYEKEE (reference sequence). V gave up 1 base and J gave up 7 bases, with 12 bases separating them.

The chain recombines TRBV23-1 with TRBJ1-4, with D maybe TRBD1 (6 bases). TRBV23-1 is known as an ORF, though its function is uncertain. Between the trimmed V and J ends, which lost 4 bases and 7 bases, there was a span of 16 bases. The CDR3 length is 15 residues. CDR3 protein: CASSPLTGSIEKLFF. The DNA of the CDR3 is TGCGCCAGCAGTCCCCTGACAGGTTCGATTGAAAAACTGTTTTTT.

The chain is built from TRBV18 and TRBJ2-2; TRBD1 aligns across 11 bases. Per the germline V gene, CDR1 is KGHSH and CDR2 is LQKENI. J gave up 5 bases and V 2 bases, and 4 bases lay outside the gene matches. The CDR3 sequence is 16 residues long. This chain's CDR3 is CASSPFRDRGTGELFF. The CDR3 DNA follows: TGTGCCAGCTCACCATTCCGGGACAGGGGGACCGGGGAGCTGTTTTTT.

The chain carries TRBV3-1 (or the pseudogene TRBV3-2) and TRBJ2-5; TRBD1 is a possible D gene (6 bases). The CDR3 loop spans 14 amino acids. Germline-derived CDR1 and CDR2 are LGHDT and YNNKEL (reference sequence). Trimming cost V 1 base and J 5 bases, with 11 bases left between them. The CDR3 nucleotides read TGTGCCAGCAGCCAAGGCAGGGGTAGGGAGACCCAGTACTTC. It codes for CASSQGRGRETQYF.

The V and J genes are TRBV7-2 and TRBJ1-2; 7 bases are shared with TRBD1. Looked up from germline, CDR1 is SGHTA and CDR2 is FQGNSA. CDR3 length equals 14 residues. The trim removed 3 bases at V and 9 bases at J, leaving 10 bases unmatched. The DNA for the CDR3 is TGTGCCAGCAGCTTGGGGACAGTGATGGGTAGCTACACCTTC. Residues: CASSLGTVMGSYTF.

The J gene is TRBJ1-3, the V gene TRBV6-5, with a weak D call TRBD1 (6 bases). This CDR3 comprises 16 residues. V was cut by 0 bases and J by 0 bases, with 9 bases left in between. Germline loops: CDR1 MNHEY, CDR2 SVGAGI. The CDR3 DNA sequence: TGTGCCAGCAGTTACTCGACAGGATACTCTGGAAACACCATATATTTT. Translating gives CASSYSTGYSGNTIYF.

The chain joins TRBV25-1 to TRBJ2-3, with no clear D. Looked up from germline, CDR1 is MGHDK and CDR2 is SYGVNS. CDR3 length equals 12 residues. With 8 bases removed from V and 8 bases from J, the gap between germline ends came to 14 bases. The CDR3 sequence is CASFKTNATQYF. The DNA of the CDR3 is TGTGCCAGCTTCAAGACAAACGCTACGCAGTATTTT. The full variable domain, its missing parts supplied by reference TRBV25-1 and TRBJ2-3, is EADIYQTPRYLVIGTGKKITLECSQTMGHDKMYWYQQDPGMELHLIHYSYGVNSTEKGDLSSESTVSRIRTEHFPLTLESARPSHTSQYLCASFKTNATQYFGPGTRLTVL.

This chain links TRBV4-3 with TRBJ1-1, with D unclear. Germline values: CDR1 LGHNA, CDR2 YSLEER. With 1 base removed from V and 4 bases from J, the gap between germline ends came to 13 bases. The CDR3 extends over 15 amino acids. CDR3: CASSQVNREGTEAFF. In DNA form, the CDR3 reads TGCGCCAGCAGCCAAGTAAATCGGGAAGGCACTGAAGCTTTCTTT.

The V call is TRBV4-1, the J call TRBJ2-6; D gene uncertain. This CDR3 region has 12 residues. V lost 3 bases, J lost 11 bases, and 8 bases lay in between. Germline V gene sequence: CDR1 MGHRA, CDR2 YSYEKL. Written as DNA, the CDR3 is TGCGCCAGCAGCCATGACACAGACGTCCTGACTTTC. It specifies CASSHDTDVLTF.

The CDR3: CASSYGQGSGELFF. CDR3 DNA: TGTGCCAGCAGTTACGGACAGGGCTCCGGGGAGCTGTTTTTT. The rearrangement links TRBV6-5 to TRBJ2-2; 8 bases align to TRBD1. Germline V gene lookup returns CDR1 MNHEY and CDR2 SVGAGI. V shed 2 bases and J 6 bases; nucleotides not matched to a gene: 2. This CDR3 has 14 amino acids.

This clone appeared once. The chain uses TRBV2 and TRBJ2-7, with 7 positions matching TRBD2. After removal of 5 bases from V and 6 bases from J, the junction contained 4 bases not matched to a gene. The CDR3 is 12 amino acids. Germline V gene sequence: CDR1 SNHLY, CDR2 FYNNEI. In nucleotides, the CDR3 is TGTGCCAGCAGTCCTGGGGGGGGCGAGCAGTACTTC. Protein product: CASSPGGGEQYF. The full variable domain, completed using reference TRBV2 and TRBJ2-7, is EPEVTQTPSHQVTQMGQEVILRCVPISNHLYFYWYRQILGQKVEFLVSFYNNEISEKSEIFDDQFSVERPDGSNFTLKIRSTKLEDSAMYFCASSPGGGEQYFGPGTRLTVT.